This is a list of T cell receptor beta chains from one sample in a study of blood T cell repertoires in COVID-19. Only in-frame clones appear in the TCRdb table, and some are missing; sequencing was by immunoSEQ multiplex PCR. The profile shows fewer than 300,000 clones, over 80% of them singletons. Specimen: peripheral blood. Receptor source: a woman in her forties who had recovered from COVID-19. Each CDR3 is given with its conserved first and last residue. The order of the fields is J gene, V gene, clone size, D gene, CDR3 length, CDR3 DNA, CDR3 protein. The D gene is left open where the match is weak. For some rows the clone size is stated as once, few or many, or as a class when expanded; others skip it.

TRBJ1-3 TRBV28 NA NA 13 TGTGCCAGCAGCCTGATCCAGGTGGCCACCATATATTTT CASSLIQVATIYF
TRBJ1-1 TRBV6-5 NA TRBD1 14 TGTGCCAGCAGGGCACAGGGGGACGTCACTGAAGCTTTCTTT CASRAQGDVTEAFF
TRBJ1-1 TRBV11-2 once NA 15 TGTGCCAGCAGCCTCGTTAGGAGGGTTAACACTGAAGCTTTCTTT CASSLVRRVNTEAFF
TRBJ2-7 TRBV30 NA TRBD1 14 TGTGCCTGGGGGGGACAGGGTAAGAACCACGAGCAGTACTTC CAWGGQGKNHEQYF
TRBJ1-5 TRBV2 NA NA 14 TGTGCCAGCAGTGACAGGGCTGAGGATCAGCCCCAGCATTTT CASSDRAEDQPQHF
TRBJ2-2 TRBV29-1 NA TRBD1 14 TGCAGCGGCTTAGCCGGGACAGCCACCGGGGAGCTGTTTTTT CSGLAGTATGELFF
TRBJ1-5 TRBV19 NA NA 16 TGTGCCAGTAGTACCAACGAGGGAGGGACGAATCAGCCCCAGCATTTT CASSTNEGGTNQPQHF
TRBJ1-2 TRBV5-6 NA NA 13 TGTGCCAGCAGCTTGTCTGGAGGTTATGGCTACACCTTC CASSLSGGYGYTF
TRBJ2-7 TRBV3-1/TRBV3-2 few NA 16 TGTGCCAGCAGCCCTAACGCGCGCGGGACAGCCTACGAGCAGTACTTC CASSPNARGTAYEQYF
TRBJ1-6 TRBV6-2/TRBV6-3 NA NA 15 TGTGCCAGCAGTCCCAGAGGGTACTATAATTCACCCCTCCACTTT CASSPRGYYNSPLHF
TRBJ2-1 TRBV11-2 NA TRBD2 15 TGTGCCAGCAGCTTGACTAGCCCCTCCTACAATGAGCAGTTCTTC CASSLTSPSYNEQFF
TRBJ1-6 TRBV18 NA NA 14 TGTGCCAGCTCACTAGACACTTATAATTCACCCCTCCACTTT CASSLDTYNSPLHF
TRBJ1-6 TRBV2 NA TRBD1 14 TGTGCCAGCACTCCTCCAGGGGGAAATTCACCCCTCCACTTT CASTPPGGNSPLHF
TRBJ2-2 TRBV6-6 NA TRBD2 14 TGTGCCAGCAGTGGGGCGGGGGTAGGCGGGGAGCTGTTTTTT CASSGAGVGGELFF
TRBJ1-5 TRBV29-1 NA TRBD1 14 TGCAGCCCGTCACAGGGGGAGTTCAATCAGCCCCAGCATTTT CSPSQGEFNQPQHF
TRBJ1-5 TRBV20-1 few NA 13 TGCAGTGCTAGTCCTCAGGGATATCAGCCCCAGCATTTT CSASPQGYQPQHF
TRBJ1-1 TRBV7-6 once NA 15 TGTGCCAGCAGCTTAGGTCCGGGGGGGAACACTGAAGCTTTCTTT CASSLGPGGNTEAFF
TRBJ1-1 TRBV19 NA NA 13 TGTGCCAGTAGTCCTCTGGACAGTCTTGAAGCTTTCTTT CASSPLDSLEAFF
TRBJ1-1 TRBV3-1/TRBV3-2 NA NA 14 TGTGCCAGCAGCCAATTCGGGTCCCTCACTGAAGCTTTCTTT CASSQFGSLTEAFF
TRBJ2-3 TRBV7-9 many TRBD2 18 TGTGCCAGCAGCTTACCTAGAACTAGCGGGGGGATCACAGATACGCAGTATTTT CASSLPRTSGGITDTQYF
TRBJ1-1 TRBV27 NA NA 14 TGTGCCAGCAGTTTAAACAGGGCGAACACTGAAGCTTTCTTT CASSLNRANTEAFF
TRBJ2-1 TRBV2 once TRBD2 15 TGTGCCAGCAGTCGACTAGCGGGTGGTAGGGGAGAGCAGTTCTTC CASSRLAGGRGEQFF
TRBJ2-1 TRBV9 NA TRBD1 12 TGTGCCAGCAGCTCAGGACAGGGCGGGCAGTTCTTC CASSSGQGGQFF
TRBJ1-1 TRBV30 NA TRBD1 14 TGTGCCTGGAGGAGAAACAGGGGAATCGGTGAAGCTTTCTTT CAWRRNRGIGEAFF
TRBJ2-4 TRBV13 NA TRBD1 16 TGTGCCAGCAGCCCGGGACAGGGGTTTATTGGGAACATTCAGTACTTC CASSPGQGFIGNIQYF
TRBJ2-5 TRBV7-2 NA TRBD1 15 TGTGCCAGCAGCACCCCGGGACAGGGTGGGGAGACCCAGTACTTC CASSTPGQGGETQYF
TRBJ1-2 TRBV4-2 NA NA 14 TGTGCCAGCAGCCAAGTGGCGGTCAACTATGGCTACACCTTC CASSQVAVNYGYTF
TRBJ1-6 TRBV5-4 once TRBD1 16 TGTGCCAGCAGCTCCCGAACAGGGGGCGGGGGGTCACCCCTCCACTTT CASSSRTGGGGSPLHF
TRBJ2-1 TRBV6-5 NA TRBD2 15 TGTGCCAGCACTCAACTAGCGGGGTACTACAATGAGCAGTTCTTC CASTQLAGYYNEQFF
TRBJ1-5 TRBV6-2/TRBV6-3 NA NA 15 TGTGCCAGCAGTTACGGGGGGACGGGCAATCAGCCCCAGCATTTT CASSYGGTGNQPQHF
TRBJ2-1 TRBV10-3 NA NA 13 TGTGCCATCATCCCCAGCGAGGGCTGGGAGCAGTTCTTC CAIIPSEGWEQFF
TRBJ1-6 TRBV5-4 NA TRBD1 14 TGTGCCAGCAGCTTGGACAGGGGGTCTTCACCCCTCCACTTT CASSLDRGSSPLHF
TRBJ2-1 TRBV5-1 NA TRBD2 17 TGCGCCAGCAGCTTGGCTAGCGGGGGCCTCTCCTACAATGAGCAGTTCTTC CASSLASGGLSYNEQFF
TRBJ1-2 TRBV19 NA NA 17 TGTGCCAGTCACGAAACCCGGGTCCTCCGAAAAATCTATGGCTACACCTTC CASHETRVLRKIYGYTF
TRBJ1-1 TRBV4-2 NA NA 15 TGTGCCAGCAGCCAACCGGGACATGCGAACACTGAAGCTTTCTTT CASSQPGHANTEAFF
TRBJ2-7 TRBV27 NA NA 17 TGTGCCAGCAGACCGGGTTGGGGTGTTGCATCGGGGGTGGAGCAGTACTTC CASRPGWGVASGVEQYF
TRBJ1-4 TRBV25-1 NA NA 18 TGTGCCAGCACTTCGCAACGGGGAGGGAGTCCTCTTAATGAAAAACTGTTTTTT CASTSQRGGSPLNEKLFF
TRBJ2-3 TRBV19 once TRBD2 16 TGTGCCAGTACCATAGGGGTAGCGGGGGAGGGGGATACGCAGTATTTT CASTIGVAGEGDTQYF